The clone carrying this TCR beta chain was seen more than once but under ten times. Its antigen is still unknown. This sample is part of a study of cytomegalovirus exposure and HLA in healthy donors. The primer mix had 60 Vbeta and 13 Jbeta primers. Clones were sequenced by immunoSEQ multiplex PCR, and TCRdb holds only the in-frame ones, with some missing. The data show 150,000 to 200,000 clones, with 84% seen just once and 4% to 6% held by the top ten. Whole-study findings and limits: An analysis was carried out at a later point. It showed that HLA-associated TCR beta chains were more clonally expanded than equally common non-associated chains.

The sequencing sample was made of PBMCs. This clonotype was obtained from a girl aged 10 to 17 in good health and CMV-seropositive.

The CDR3 DNA follows: TGTGCCTGGAGCGCCTCAGGGGGGATTCAGGGGATTGGTGGCAATGAGCAGTTCTTC. Translation: CAWSASGGIQGIGGNEQFF. The chain is built from TRBV30 and TRBJ2-1; weak D call: TRBD1 (7 bases). V lost 3 bases to trimming and J lost 6 bases, with 30 bases between them. This CDR3 is built from 19 residues. Germline V CDR1 and CDR2: GTSNPN, SVGIG (reference sequence).